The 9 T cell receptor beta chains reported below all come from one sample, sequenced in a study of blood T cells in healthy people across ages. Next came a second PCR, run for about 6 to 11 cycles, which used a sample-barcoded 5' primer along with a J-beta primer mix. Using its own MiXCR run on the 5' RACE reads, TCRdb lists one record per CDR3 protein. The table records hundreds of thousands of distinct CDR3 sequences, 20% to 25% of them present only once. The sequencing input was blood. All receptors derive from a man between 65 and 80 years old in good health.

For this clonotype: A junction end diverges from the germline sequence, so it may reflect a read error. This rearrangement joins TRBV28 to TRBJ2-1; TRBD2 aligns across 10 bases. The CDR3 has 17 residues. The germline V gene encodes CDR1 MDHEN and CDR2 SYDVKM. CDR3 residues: CAGSLGLAGDSYNEQFF. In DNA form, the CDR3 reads TGTGCCGGCAGTTTAGGTCTAGCGGGAGACTCCTACAATGAGCAGTTCTTC.

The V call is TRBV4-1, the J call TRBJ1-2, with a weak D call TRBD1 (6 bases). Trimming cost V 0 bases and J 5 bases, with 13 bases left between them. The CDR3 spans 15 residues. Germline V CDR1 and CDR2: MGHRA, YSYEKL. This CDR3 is CASSQDRTGLYGYTF. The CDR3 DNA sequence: TGCGCCAGCAGCCAAGATAGAACAGGGCTTTATGGCTACACCTTC.

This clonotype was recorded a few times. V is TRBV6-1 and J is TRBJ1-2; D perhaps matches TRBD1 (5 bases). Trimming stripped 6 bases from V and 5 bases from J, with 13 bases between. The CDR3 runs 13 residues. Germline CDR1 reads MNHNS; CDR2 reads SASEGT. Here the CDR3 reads CASRTGTDYGYTF. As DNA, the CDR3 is TGTGCCAGCAGAACCGGGACGGATTATGGCTACACCTTC.

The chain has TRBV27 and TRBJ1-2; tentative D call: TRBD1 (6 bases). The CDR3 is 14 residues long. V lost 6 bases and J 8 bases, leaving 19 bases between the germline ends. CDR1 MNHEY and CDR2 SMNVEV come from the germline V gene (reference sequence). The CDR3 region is CASSPMGRGDGYTF. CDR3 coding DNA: TGTGCCAGCAGCCCAATGGGCAGGGGAGACGGCTACACCTTC.

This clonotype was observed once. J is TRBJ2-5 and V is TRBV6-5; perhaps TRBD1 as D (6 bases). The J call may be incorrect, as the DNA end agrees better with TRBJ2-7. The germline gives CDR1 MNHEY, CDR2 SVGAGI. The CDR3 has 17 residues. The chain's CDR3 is CASSYLVRGQGYYEQYF. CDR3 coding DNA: TGTGCCAGCAGTTACTTAGTTCGAGGGCAGGGGTATTACGAGCAGTACTTC.

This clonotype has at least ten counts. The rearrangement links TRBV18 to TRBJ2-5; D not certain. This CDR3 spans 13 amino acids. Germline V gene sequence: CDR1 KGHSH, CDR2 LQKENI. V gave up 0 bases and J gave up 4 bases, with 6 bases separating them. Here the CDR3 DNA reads TGTGCCAGCTCACCACCGAGCAGAGAGACCCAGTACTTC. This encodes CASSPPSRETQYF.

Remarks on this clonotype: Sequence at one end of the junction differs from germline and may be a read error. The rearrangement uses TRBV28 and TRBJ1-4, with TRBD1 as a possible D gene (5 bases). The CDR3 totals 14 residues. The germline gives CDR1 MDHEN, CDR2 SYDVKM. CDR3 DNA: TGTACCAGCAGTACCAGGGCCTTGAATGAAAAACTGTTTTTT. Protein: CTSSTRALNEKLFF.

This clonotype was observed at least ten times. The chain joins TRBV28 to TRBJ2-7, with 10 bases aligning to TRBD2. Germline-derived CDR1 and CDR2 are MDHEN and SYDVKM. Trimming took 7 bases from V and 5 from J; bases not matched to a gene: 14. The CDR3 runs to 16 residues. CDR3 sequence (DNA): TGTGCCAGCACCGTAAGAGGTAGCGGGAGGAATAACGAGCAGTACTTC. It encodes CASTVRGSGRNNEQYF.

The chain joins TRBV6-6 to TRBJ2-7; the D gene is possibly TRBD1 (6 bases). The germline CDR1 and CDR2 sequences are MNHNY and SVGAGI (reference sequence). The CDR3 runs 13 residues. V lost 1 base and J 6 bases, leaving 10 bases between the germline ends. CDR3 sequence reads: CASSYLGAGEQYF. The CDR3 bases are TGTGCCAGCAGTTACTTGGGGGCGGGCGAGCAGTACTTC.